This T cell receptor beta chain is drawn from a study of CD8+CD57+ T cells in acquired aplastic anemia. Study observations and caveats: Patients shared twenty-nine CD8+ CDR3 sequences with controls.

CDR3 and TCR beta VDJ profiling relied on a genomic DNA template. TCRdb re-derived calls from the reads in MiXCR, one entry per CDR3 protein. The sample has around 170,000 distinct CDR3 sequences, 63% seen once. Of note for this clonotype: What it binds is not known.

V shed 6 bases and J 3 bases; nucleotides not matched to a gene: 7. This CDR3 has 15 residues. The sequence was collected from a human donor in good health. Sequencing was performed on sorted CD4+, CD8+, or CD8+CD57+ T cells (not recorded which) from PBMCs. The chain has TRBV12-3 or TRBV12-4 and TRBJ2-7; 11 nucleotides line up with TRBD2. DNA of the CDR3: TGTGCCAGCAGCCCGGGACTAGCGGTAAACTACGAGCAGTACTTC. Translation gives CASSPGLAVNYEQYF.